The clone carrying this T cell receptor beta chain was found once. Its specificity is not known. This specimen comes from a study of immune evolution from preneoplasia to lung adenocarcinoma. Study findings and constraints: Top clone share appeared to fall from AAH through AIS, MIA, adenocarcinoma. Later-stage lesions appeared to have more T cells, more diversity, less clonality.

Between 2014 and 2017, patients underwent resection in Japan or China. Each case's diagnosis was confirmed by two pathologists on H&E. The CDR3 is 12 residues long. The V and J ends lost 5 bases and 3 bases, in that order; junction bases with no gene match: 3. The germline V gene has CDR1 GTSNPN and CDR2 SVGIG (reference sequence). Method: immunoSEQ multiplex PCR; TCRdb's copy keeps in-frame clones and lacks some. The table shows about 4,800 clones, with roughly 85% occurring only once. The sequence derives from a person in their sixties with lung adenocarcinoma. This chain uses TRBV30 with TRBJ2-7; 8 bases line up with TRBD2. The sequenced sample was FFPE normal lung tissue adjacent to the tumor. CDR3 nucleotides: TGTGCCTGGGGACTAGCTGACTACGAGCAGTACTTC. Translation gives CAWGLADYEQYF.